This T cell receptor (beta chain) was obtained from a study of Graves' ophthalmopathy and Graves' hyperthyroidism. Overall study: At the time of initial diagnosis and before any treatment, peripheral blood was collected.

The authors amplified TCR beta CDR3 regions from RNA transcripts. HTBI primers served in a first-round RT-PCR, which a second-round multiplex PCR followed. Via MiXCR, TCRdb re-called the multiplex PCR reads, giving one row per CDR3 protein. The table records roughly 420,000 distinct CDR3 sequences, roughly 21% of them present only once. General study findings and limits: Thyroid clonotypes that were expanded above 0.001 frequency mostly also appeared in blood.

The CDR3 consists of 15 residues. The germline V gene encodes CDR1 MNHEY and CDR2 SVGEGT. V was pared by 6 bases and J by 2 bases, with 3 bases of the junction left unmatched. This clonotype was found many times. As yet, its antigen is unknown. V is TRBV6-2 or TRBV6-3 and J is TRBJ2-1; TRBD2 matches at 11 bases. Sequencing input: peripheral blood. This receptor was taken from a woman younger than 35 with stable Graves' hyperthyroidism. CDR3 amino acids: CASSQLAGAYNEQFF. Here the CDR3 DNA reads TGTGCCAGCAGCCAACTAGCGGGGGCCTACAATGAGCAGTTCTTC.